The clone carrying this TCR beta chain was seen only a few times. The antigen remains undetermined. This record belongs to a study of beta chain features in type 1 diabetes. Trimming cost V 6 bases and J 9 bases, with 18 bases left between them. CDR1 is MDHEN, CDR2 SYDVKM, per germline. The CDR3 length is 14 residues. General observations from the study: There was no resolution here of whether HLA type influences TCRB rearrangement. Sampled from patients, naive, central memory and Treg TCRB repertoires appeared more similar than those sampled from healthy donors. Individuals with type 1 diabetes displayed fewer insertions and more deletions at VDJ junctions. Shortening of TCRB CDR3s, moderate but significant, appeared in all four CD4+ subsets of Type 1 diabetes patients.

Expressed TCRB transcripts were sequenced because the isolated RNA had all been reverse transcribed beforehand. Profiled with immunoSEQ multiplex PCR; TCRdb holds only in-frame clones, not every one. The table includes over 100,000 clones, around 17% detected once. The gene calls are TRBV28 and TRBJ2-4; maybe TRBD2 (6 bases). This clonotype was obtained from a man between 25 and 39 years old with type 1 diabetes. Sequenced: central memory CD4+ T cells from blood. The CDR3 DNA reads as TGTGCCAGCAGCCTCCTACGGGGGATTGGCATTCAGTACTTC. Protein: CASSLLRGIGIQYF. Using reference TRBV28 and TRBJ2-4 for the parts outside the CDR3, the full variable domain is DVKVTQSSRYLVKRTGEKVFLECVQDMDHENMFWYRQDPGLGLRLIYFSYDVKMKEKGDIPEGYSVSREKKERFSLILESASTNQTSMYLCASSLLRGIGIQYFGAGTRLSVL.